The 7 T cell receptor beta chains in this list originate from one sample, sequenced in a study of radiation and T cells in renal cell carcinoma. Time point in this sample: blood 4 weeks post-SBRT, at nephrectomy. The treatment denotes: 15 Gy SBRT to primary tumor, nephrectomy 4 weeks later. The method was immunoSEQ multiplex PCR; TCRdb's version includes in-frame clones alone and lacks a portion of them. The table shows approximately 150,000 clones, with around 88% occurring only once. The sequencing here drew on blood, taken from a patient whose treatment included radiotherapy and nephrectomy. The receptors were sampled from a woman in her 50s with renal cell carcinoma.

A remark on this clone: Other DNA sequences from this sample encode an identical CDR3 as well. V is TRBV28 and J is TRBJ1-2; D possibly corresponds to TRBD1 (5 bases). Trimming removed 6 bases at V and 0 bases at J, with 11 bases between. The germline CDR1 and CDR2 sequences are MDHEN and SYDVKM. The CDR3 sequence is 14 residues long. This CDR3 reads CASSPAGANYGYTF. The CDR3 nucleotides read TGTGCCAGCAGCCCCGCGGGGGCTAACTATGGCTACACCTTC.

The chain combines TRBV7-2 with TRBJ1-5; no clear D gene. Trimming pared 0 bases from V and 3 bases from J, leaving 12 bases between. The CDR3 sequence is 16 residues long. Germline V CDR1 and CDR2: SGHTA, FQGNSA. The CDR3 here is CASSLAAGLYNQPQHF. The CDR3 region has the DNA TGTGCCAGCAGCTTAGCGGCAGGCTTATACAATCAGCCCCAGCATTTT.

The genes are TRBV7-2 and TRBJ2-3; 9 bases map to TRBD2. Trimming removed 5 bases from V and 7 bases from J; junction bases left unmatched: 10. The CDR3 is 15 residues long. Germline-derived CDR1 and CDR2 are SGHTA and FQGNSA. The CDR3 region is CASSKTSGHMNTQYF. CDR3 sequence (DNA): TGTGCCAGCAGCAAGACTAGCGGCCATATGAATACGCAGTATTTT.

The CDR3 DNA sequence: TGTGCCAGCAGTTTAAGAGGGGGGTCCGTCGGGACTAGTGCGTACGAGCAGTACTTC. Amino acid sequence: CASSLRGGSVGTSAYEQYF. The chain couples TRBV27 to TRBJ2-7, with TRBD2 matching 8 bases. This CDR3 contains 19 residues. Germline CDR1 MNHEY, CDR2 SMNVEV (reference sequence). V shed 2 bases and J 4 bases; nucleotides not matched to a gene: 19.

The gene calls are TRBV2 and TRBJ1-1, with D unclear. The CDR3 is 13 amino acids. Germline loops: CDR1 SNHLY, CDR2 FYNNEI. V was trimmed by 2 bases and J by 8 bases, leaving 12 bases between them. The CDR3 bases are TGTGCCAGCAGTGAATCGCCCTCTGCGGAAGCTTTCTTT. Translating gives CASSESPSAEAFF.

This clone was detected once. The chain joins TRBV7-2 to TRBJ1-1; 8 bases fit TRBD1. CDR1 SGHTA and CDR2 FQGNSA come from the germline V gene. V lost 3 bases, J lost 4 bases, and 10 bases stayed unmatched. The CDR3 is 16 residues long. In nucleotides, the CDR3 is TGTGCCAGCAGCTTGGGGGGGTGGGACAGGAGCACTGAAGCTTTCTTT. Its translation is CASSLGGWDRSTEAFF. Supplemented by reference TRBV7-2 and TRBJ1-1, the full variable domain reads GAGVSQSPSNKVTEKGKDVELRCDPISGHTALYWYRQSLGQGLEFLIYFQGNSAPDKSGLPSDRFSAERTGGSVSTLTIQRTQQEDSAVYLCASSLGGWDRSTEAFFGQGTRLTVV.

V is TRBV28 and J is TRBJ1-3, with D possibly matching TRBD1 (5 bases). The germline V gene has CDR1 MDHEN and CDR2 SYDVKM. Trimming removed 6 bases from V and 0 bases from J, with 12 bases in between. The CDR3 covers 15 residues. CDR3 sequence reads: CASSSGTFSGNTIYF. DNA of the CDR3: TGTGCCAGCAGCTCCGGGACCTTCTCTGGAAACACCATATATTTT.